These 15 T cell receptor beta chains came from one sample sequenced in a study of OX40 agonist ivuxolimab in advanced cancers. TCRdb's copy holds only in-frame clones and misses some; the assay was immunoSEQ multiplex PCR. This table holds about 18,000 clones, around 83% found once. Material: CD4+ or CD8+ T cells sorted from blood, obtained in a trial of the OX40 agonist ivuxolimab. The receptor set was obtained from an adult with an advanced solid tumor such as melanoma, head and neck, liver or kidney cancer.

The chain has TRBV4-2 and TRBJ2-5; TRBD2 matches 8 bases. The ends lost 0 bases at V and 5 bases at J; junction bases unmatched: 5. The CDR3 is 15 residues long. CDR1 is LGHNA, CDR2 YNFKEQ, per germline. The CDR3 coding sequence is TGTGCCAGCAGCCAAGAGGGCGGGAGGCAGGAGACCCAGTACTTC. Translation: CASSQEGGRQETQYF.

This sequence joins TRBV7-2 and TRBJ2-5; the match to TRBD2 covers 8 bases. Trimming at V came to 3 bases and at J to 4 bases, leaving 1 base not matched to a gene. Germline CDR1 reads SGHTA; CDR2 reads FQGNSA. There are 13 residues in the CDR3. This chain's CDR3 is CASSFGGGETQYF. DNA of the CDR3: TGTGCCAGCAGCTTCGGGGGGGGAGAGACCCAGTACTTC.

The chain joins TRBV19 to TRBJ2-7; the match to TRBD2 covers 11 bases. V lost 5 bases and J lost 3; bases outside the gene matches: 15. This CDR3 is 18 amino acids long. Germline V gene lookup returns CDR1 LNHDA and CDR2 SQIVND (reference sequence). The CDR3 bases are TGTGCCAGTAGTCTCCCCCCCCTACTAGCGGGGGTACTCTACGAGCAGTACTTC. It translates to CASSLPPLLAGVLYEQYF.

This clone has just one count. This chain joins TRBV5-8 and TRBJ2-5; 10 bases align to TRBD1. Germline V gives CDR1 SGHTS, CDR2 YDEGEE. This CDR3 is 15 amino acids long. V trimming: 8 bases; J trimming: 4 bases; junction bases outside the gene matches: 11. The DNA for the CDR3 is TGTGCCAGTAGATCGACAGGGGGCTTCCCAGAGACCCAGTACTTC. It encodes CASRSTGGFPETQYF.

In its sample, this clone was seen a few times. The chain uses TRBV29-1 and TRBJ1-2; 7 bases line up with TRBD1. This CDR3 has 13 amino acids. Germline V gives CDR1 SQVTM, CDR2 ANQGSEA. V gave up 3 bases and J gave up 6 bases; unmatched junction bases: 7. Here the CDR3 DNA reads TGCAGCGTTGACACACAGGGGATTCATGGCTACACCTTC. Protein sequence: CSVDTQGIHGYTF. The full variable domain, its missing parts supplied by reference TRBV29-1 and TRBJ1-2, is SAVISQKPSRDICQRGTSLTIQCQVDSQVTMMFWYRQQPGQSLTLIATANQGSEATYESGFVIDKFPISRPNLTFSTLTVSNMSPEDSSIYLCSVDTQGIHGYTFGSGTRLTVV.

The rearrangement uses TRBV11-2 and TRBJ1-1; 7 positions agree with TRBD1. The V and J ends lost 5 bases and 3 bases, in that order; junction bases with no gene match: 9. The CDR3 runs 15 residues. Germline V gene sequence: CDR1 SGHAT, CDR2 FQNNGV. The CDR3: CASSPSQGGDTEAFF. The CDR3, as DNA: TGTGCCAGCAGCCCCTCCCAGGGGGGGGACACTGAAGCTTTCTTT.

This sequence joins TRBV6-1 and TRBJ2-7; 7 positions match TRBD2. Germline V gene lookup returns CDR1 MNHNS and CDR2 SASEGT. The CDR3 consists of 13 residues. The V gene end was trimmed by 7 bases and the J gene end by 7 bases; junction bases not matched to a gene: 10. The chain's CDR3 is CASNVRLAAEQYF. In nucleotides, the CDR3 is TGTGCCAGCAATGTTAGACTAGCAGCAGAGCAGTACTTC.

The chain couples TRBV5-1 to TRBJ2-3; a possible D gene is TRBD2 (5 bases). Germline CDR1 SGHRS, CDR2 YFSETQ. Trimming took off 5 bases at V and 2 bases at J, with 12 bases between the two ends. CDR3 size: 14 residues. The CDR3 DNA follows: TGCGCCAGCAGTTGGCGGGCGCCCACAGATACGCAGTATTTT. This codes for CASSWRAPTDTQYF.

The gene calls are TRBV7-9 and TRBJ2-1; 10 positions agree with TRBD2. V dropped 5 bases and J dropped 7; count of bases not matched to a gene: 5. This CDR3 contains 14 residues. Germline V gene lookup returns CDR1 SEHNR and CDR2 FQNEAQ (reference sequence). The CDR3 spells CASSPGLALNEQFF. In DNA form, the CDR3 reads TGTGCCAGCAGCCCGGGACTAGCGTTGAATGAGCAGTTCTTC. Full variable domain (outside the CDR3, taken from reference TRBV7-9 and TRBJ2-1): DTGVSQNPRHKITKRGQNVTFRCDPISEHNRLYWYRQTLGQGPEFLTYFQNEAQLEKSRLLSDRFSAERPKGSFSTLEIQRTEQGDSAMYLCASSPGLALNEQFFGPGTRLTVL.

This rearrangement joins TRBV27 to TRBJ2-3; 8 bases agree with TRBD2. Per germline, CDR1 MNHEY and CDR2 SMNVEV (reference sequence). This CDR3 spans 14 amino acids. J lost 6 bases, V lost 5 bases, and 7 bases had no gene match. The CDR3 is CASSLGLALDTQYF. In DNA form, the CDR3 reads TGTGCCAGCAGTCTCGGACTAGCCTTGGATACGCAGTATTTT.

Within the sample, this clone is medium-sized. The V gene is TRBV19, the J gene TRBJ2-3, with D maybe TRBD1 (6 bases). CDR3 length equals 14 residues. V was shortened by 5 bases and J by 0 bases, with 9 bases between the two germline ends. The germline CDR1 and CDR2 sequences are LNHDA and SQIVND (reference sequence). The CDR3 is CASSQGYSTDTQYF. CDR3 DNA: TGTGCCAGTAGTCAGGGGTATAGCACAGATACGCAGTATTTT.

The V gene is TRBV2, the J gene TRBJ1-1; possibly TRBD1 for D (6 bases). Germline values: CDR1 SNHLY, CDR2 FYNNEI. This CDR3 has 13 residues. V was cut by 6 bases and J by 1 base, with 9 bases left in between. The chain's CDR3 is CASRLTGNTEAFF. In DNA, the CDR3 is TGTGCCAGCAGACTGACAGGGAACACTGAAGCTTTCTTT.

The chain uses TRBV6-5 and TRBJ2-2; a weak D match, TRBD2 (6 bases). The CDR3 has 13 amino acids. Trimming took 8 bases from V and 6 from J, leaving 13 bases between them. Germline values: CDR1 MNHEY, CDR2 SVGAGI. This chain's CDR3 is CASGGSWAGELFF. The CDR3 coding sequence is TGTGCCAGCGGAGGGAGCTGGGCCGGGGAGCTGTTTTTT.

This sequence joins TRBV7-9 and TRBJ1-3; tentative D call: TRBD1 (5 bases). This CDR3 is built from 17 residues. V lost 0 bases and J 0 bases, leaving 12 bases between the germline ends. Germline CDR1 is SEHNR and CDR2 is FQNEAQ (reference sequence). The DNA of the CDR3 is TGTGCCAGCAGCTTAGCGGGACTAGGACCCTCTGGAAACACCATATATTTT. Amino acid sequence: CASSLAGLGPSGNTIYF.

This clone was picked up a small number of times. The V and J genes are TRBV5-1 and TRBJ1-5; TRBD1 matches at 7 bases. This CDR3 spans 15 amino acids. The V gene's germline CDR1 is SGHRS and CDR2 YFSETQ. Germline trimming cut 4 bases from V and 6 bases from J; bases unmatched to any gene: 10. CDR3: CASSPTQGIGQPQHF. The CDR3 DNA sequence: TGCGCCAGCAGCCCAACACAGGGGATCGGTCAGCCCCAGCATTTT.